This TCR beta chain was recovered during a study of blood T cell repertoires in COVID-19. Germline V gene sequence: CDR1 SEHNR, CDR2 FQNEAQ (reference sequence). This CDR3 spans 15 amino acids. V was pared by 3 bases and J by 8 bases, with 8 bases of the junction left unmatched. Method: immunoSEQ multiplex PCR; TCRdb's copy keeps in-frame clones and lacks some. The repertoire holds some 89,000 clones, with over 75% as singletons. The chain couples TRBV7-9 to TRBJ1-4; 8 bases map to TRBD1. Sequenced sample: peripheral blood. This clonotype originated in a man between 60 and 75 years old with acute or convalescent COVID-19. CDR3 in amino acids: CASSLRTGLVEKLFF. In DNA, the CDR3 is TGTGCCAGCAGCTTGAGGACAGGGCTGGTCGAAAAACTGTTTTTT.